Shown below are 18 T cell receptor beta chains from a single sample sequenced in a study of T cell responses to AZD1222 COVID-19 vaccine. The method was immunoSEQ multiplex PCR; TCRdb's version includes in-frame clones alone and lacks a portion of them. The table records around 100,000 clones, about 94% of them present only once. The sample in question was peripheral blood, obtained on day 0 of AZD1222 vaccination. The source is an adult in good health.

CDR3 sequence reads: CASSLDFLAESSYNEQFF. The CDR3 DNA is TGCGCCAGCAGCTTGGATTTCCTAGCGGAAAGCTCCTACAATGAGCAGTTCTTC. V usage is TRBV5-1 and J usage is TRBJ2-1; 7 nucleotides line up with TRBD2. This CDR3 is 18 amino acids long. The ends lost 0 bases at V and 0 bases at J; junction bases unmatched: 9. Germline CDR1 SGHRS, CDR2 YFSETQ.

The chain joins TRBV20-1 to TRBJ2-7; the match to TRBD1 covers 10 bases. This CDR3 contains 15 residues. V gave up 4 bases and J gave up 4 bases; unmatched junction bases: 10. The V gene's germline CDR1 is DFQATT and CDR2 SNEGSKA (reference sequence). Here the CDR3 DNA reads TGCAGTGCTACTGAAACCGGGACAGGGGAATACGAGCAGTACTTC. Translating gives CSATETGTGEYEQYF.

This chain uses TRBV6-2 or TRBV6-3 with TRBJ2-1; D is undetermined. The V and J ends lost 5 bases and 10 bases respectively, with 12 bases between them. CDR3 length equals 12 residues. From germline, CDR1 is MNHEY and CDR2 SVGEGT. The CDR3 DNA sequence: TGTGCCAGCAGTCTTAGCCAGGCCGAGCAGTTCTTC. It encodes CASSLSQAEQFF.

V gene TRBV7-6 combines with J gene TRBJ2-7; 11 bases match TRBD2. In germline, CDR1 is SGHVS, CDR2 FNYEAQ. Unmatched junction bases numbered 5, after V lost 4 bases and J lost 3 bases. The CDR3 is 15 amino acids. In DNA, the CDR3 is TGTGCCAGCAGCTCAACTAGCGGGAGCTTCTACGAGCAGTACTTC. Translating it yields CASSSTSGSFYEQYF.

The gene calls are TRBV7-9 and TRBJ2-7; D unclear. The CDR3 contains 13 residues. In germline, CDR1 is SEHNR, CDR2 FQNEAQ (reference sequence). Deletions cut 3 bases from V and 4 bases from J, with 10 bases between. DNA of the CDR3: TGTGCCAGCAGCTTTGACCCCGGGTACGAGCAGTACTTC. Its translation: CASSFDPGYEQYF.

The V and J genes are TRBV19 and TRBJ1-5; D may be TRBD1 (6 bases). This CDR3 has 20 residues. V was clipped by 7 bases and J by 4 bases, with 32 bases between them. Germline V gene sequence: CDR1 LNHDA, CDR2 SQIVND (reference sequence). CDR3 in DNA: TGTGCCAGTACTCAAAGGGGGACATCCGTCATGAGGACTAGGAATCAGCCCCAGCATTTT. It specifies CASTQRGTSVMRTRNQPQHF.

This clone is a singleton in its sample. The chain uses TRBV7-2 and TRBJ2-1; 8 bases are shared with TRBD2. CDR1 is SGHTA and CDR2 is FQGNSA in the germline V gene. V shed 2 bases and J 3 bases; nucleotides not matched to a gene: 6. The CDR3 contains 16 residues. The CDR3 region has the DNA TGTGCCAGCAGCTTACGAGCGGGGGACCACTACAATGAGCAGTTCTTC. Translated: CASSLRAGDHYNEQFF. Based on the CDR3 plus reference TRBV7-2 and TRBJ2-1, the full variable domain is GAGVSQSPSNKVTEKGKDVELRCDPISGHTALYWYRQSLGQGLEFLIYFQGNSAPDKSGLPSDRFSAERTGGSVSTLTIQRTQQEDSAVYLCASSLRAGDHYNEQFFGPGTRLTVL.

This clone was seen once. J is TRBJ1-3 and V is TRBV3-1 (or the pseudogene TRBV3-2); D ambiguous. V lost 1 base to trimming and J lost 2 bases, with 9 bases between them. From germline, CDR1 is LGHDT and CDR2 YNNKEL (reference sequence). This CDR3 contains 15 residues. For the CDR3, the DNA is TGTGCCAGCAGCCAAGGGACGCGAACTGGAAACACCATATATTTT. Translating it yields CASSQGTRTGNTIYF.

This clone was detected only once. V is TRBV28 and J is TRBJ1-2; no reliable D call. V was trimmed by 5 bases and J by 6 bases, leaving 10 bases between them. Germline CDR1 MDHEN, CDR2 SYDVKM. The CDR3 spans 12 residues. The CDR3 loop is CASSGGKHGYTF. In DNA, the CDR3 is TGTGCCAGCAGTGGTGGGAAGCATGGCTACACCTTC.

This sequence joins TRBV15 and TRBJ1-3, with D unresolved. Germline CDR1 LNHNV, CDR2 YYDKDF (reference sequence). Between the trimmed V and J ends, which lost 8 bases and 2 bases, there was a span of 10 bases. This CDR3 comprises 13 residues. In DNA, the CDR3 is TGTGCCACCTCTCTCGGACCTGGAAACACCATATATTTT. It yields the protein CATSLGPGNTIYF.

The chain links TRBV4-1 to TRBJ1-4; 9 bases are shared with TRBD1. This CDR3 spans 16 amino acids. Germline CDR1 MGHRA, CDR2 YSYEKL. Trimming removed 2 bases from V and 3 bases from J; junction bases left unmatched: 4. Written as DNA, the CDR3 is TGCGCCAGCAGCCAACCCGGGACAGGGTCTAATGAAAAACTGTTTTTT. This encodes CASSQPGTGSNEKLFF.

The rearrangement uses TRBV28 and TRBJ2-1, with D possibly matching TRBD2 (5 bases). V lost 1 base, J lost 0 bases, and 16 bases lay in between. CDR1 is MDHEN and CDR2 is SYDVKM in the germline V gene. CDR3 size: 18 residues. The CDR3 loop reads CASSLSWGRGDSYNEQFF. CDR3 sequence (DNA): TGTGCCAGCAGTTTATCCTGGGGTCGGGGAGACTCCTACAATGAGCAGTTCTTC. The full variable domain, with the rest looked up from reference TRBV28 and TRBJ2-1, is DVKVTQSSRYLVKRTGEKVFLECVQDMDHENMFWYRQDPGLGLRLIYFSYDVKMKEKGDIPEGYSVSREKKERFSLILESASTNQTSMYLCASSLSWGRGDSYNEQFFGPGTRLTVL.

The V call is TRBV5-1, the J call TRBJ2-5; D is ambiguous. The CDR3 runs 13 residues. From germline, CDR1 is SGHRS and CDR2 YFSETQ. V was cut by 2 bases and J by 1 base, with 6 bases left in between. The CDR3, as DNA: TGCGCCAGCAGCTTCGAACCCCAAGAGACCCAGTACTTC. Translating it yields CASSFEPQETQYF.

This clone was found once. The genes are TRBV23-1 and TRBJ2-5; D call uncertain. TRBV23-1 is given ORF status, its function remaining uncertain. Deletions cut 0 bases from V and 3 bases from J, with 11 bases between. This CDR3 has 15 amino acids. The CDR3 region has the DNA TGCGCCAGCAGTCAATCGAAAGGATTCGAAGAGACCCAGTACTTC. As protein: CASSQSKGFEETQYF.

The V call is TRBV7-2, the J call TRBJ2-1; D is ambiguous. V was cut by 1 base and J by 12 bases, with 10 bases left in between. The CDR3 runs to 12 residues. The germline CDR1 and CDR2 sequences are SGHTA and FQGNSA. For the CDR3, the DNA is TGTGCCAGCAGCTTAGAGTCCAAGAGGCAGTTCTTC. This sequence encodes CASSLESKRQFF.

The chain is built from TRBV7-2 and TRBJ2-2; tentative D call: TRBD1 (5 bases). This CDR3 spans 15 amino acids. Trimming pared 4 bases from V and 2 bases from J, leaving 11 bases between. Germline V gene sequence: CDR1 SGHTA, CDR2 FQGNSA. This CDR3 is CASSSVGPNTGELFF. In nucleotides, the CDR3 is TGTGCCAGCAGCTCTGTGGGGCCCAACACCGGGGAGCTGTTTTTT.

The V call is TRBV27, the J call TRBJ2-1, with no clear D. CDR3 length equals 11 residues. Trimming took off 2 bases at V and 9 bases at J, with 5 bases between the two ends. The germline CDR1 and CDR2 sequences are MNHEY and SMNVEV (reference sequence). DNA for the CDR3: TGTGCCAGCAGTTTAAACGCTGAGCAGTTCTTC. It is translated as CASSLNAEQFF.

V is TRBV28 and J is TRBJ1-2; no definite D call. The CDR3 has 14 residues. Germline V lookup: CDR1 MDHEN, CDR2 SYDVKM. The V end was cut by 3 bases, the J end by 9 bases, with 17 bases between. As DNA, the CDR3 is TGTGCCAGCAGTTTCCGGAGTGGAGGTGCGCGCTACACCTTC. Amino acid sequence: CASSFRSGGARYTF.